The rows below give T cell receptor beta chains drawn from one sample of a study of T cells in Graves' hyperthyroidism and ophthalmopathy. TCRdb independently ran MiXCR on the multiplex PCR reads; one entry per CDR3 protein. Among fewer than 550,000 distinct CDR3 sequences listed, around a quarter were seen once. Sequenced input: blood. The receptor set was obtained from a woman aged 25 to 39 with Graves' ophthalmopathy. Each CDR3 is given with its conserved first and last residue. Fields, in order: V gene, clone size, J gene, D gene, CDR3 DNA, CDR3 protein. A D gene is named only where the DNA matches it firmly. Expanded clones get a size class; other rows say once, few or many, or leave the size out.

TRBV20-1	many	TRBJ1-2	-	TGCAGTGCTAGAGTAGACACCTATGGCTACACCTTC	CSARVDTYGYTF
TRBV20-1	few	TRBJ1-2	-	TGCAGTGCTACTGTGGGCTATGGCTACACCTTC	CSATVGYGYTF
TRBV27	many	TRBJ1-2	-	TGTGCCAGCAGTTTGAGTGGGAGCTATGGCTACACCTTC	CASSLSGSYGYTF
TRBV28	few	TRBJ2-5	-	TGTGCCAGCAGCGGGGGCCTTAATCAAGAGACCCAGTACTTC	CASSGGLNQETQYF
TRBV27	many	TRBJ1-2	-	TGTGCCAGCAGTCTCACCGGGACGGACTATGGCTACACCTTC	CASSLTGTDYGYTF
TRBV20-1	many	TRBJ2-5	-	TGCAGTGCAGCCCCCCTACTGGACCAGTACTTC	CSAAPLLDQYF
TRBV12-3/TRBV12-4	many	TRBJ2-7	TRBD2	TGTGCCAGCAGTTTTGGGACTAGCGGGGTGGGAGAGCAGTACTTC	CASSFGTSGVGEQYF
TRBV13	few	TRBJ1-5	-	TGTGCCAGCAGCTTACCCCCAGGGCCCCAGCATTTT	CASSLPPGPQHF
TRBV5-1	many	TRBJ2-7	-	TGCGCCAGCAGCTTGAACCGGGACATCCACGAGCAGTACTTC	CASSLNRDIHEQYF
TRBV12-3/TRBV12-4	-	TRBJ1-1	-	TGTGCCAGCAGCTTTGATGGACCGAACACTGAAGCTTTATTT	CASSFDGPNTEALF
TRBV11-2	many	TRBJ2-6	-	TGTGCCAGCAGCTTAGGACTTAGCTCTGGGGCCAACGTCCTGACTTTC	CASSLGLSSGANVLTF
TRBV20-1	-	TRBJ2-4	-	TGCAGTGCTAGAGGGGCGGGGGCCAAAAACATTCAGTACTTC	CSARGAGAKNIQYF
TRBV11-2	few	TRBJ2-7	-	TGTGCCAGCAGTTCCAATAGTCCCTACGAGCAGTACTTC	CASSSNSPYEQYF
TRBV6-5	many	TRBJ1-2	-	TGTGCCAGCAGCTACAAGACAGGATCCTATGGCTACACCTTC	CASSYKTGSYGYTF
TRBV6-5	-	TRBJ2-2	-	TGTGCCATGCGTTGGACAGCGAACACCGGGGAGCTGTTTTTT	CAMRWTANTGELFF
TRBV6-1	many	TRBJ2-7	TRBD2	TGTGCCAGCAGAGCGGGACTCTACGAGCAGTACTTC	CASRAGLYEQYF
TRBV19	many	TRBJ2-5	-	TGTGCCAGTAGTATATCCTTGGACGGACGGAGGGAGACCCAGTACTTC	CASSISLDGRRETQYF
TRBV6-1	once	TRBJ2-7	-	TGTGCCACAGGACCGTTCTCCTACGAGCAGTACTTC	CATGPFSYEQYF
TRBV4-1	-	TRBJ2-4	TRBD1	TGCGCCAGCAGCCAAGTGCAGGGGGCCCCAAAAAACATTCAGTACTTC	CASSQVQGAPKNIQYF
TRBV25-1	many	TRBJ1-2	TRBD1	TGTGCCAGCAGTGGAAAACAGGGGGGCGGCTATGGCTACACCTTC	CASSGKQGGGYGYTF
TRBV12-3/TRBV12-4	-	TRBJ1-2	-	TGTGCCAGCAGCCGAAGTTTAAACGCAGTTAAAGCGGGCTACACCTTC	CASSRSLNAVKAGYTF
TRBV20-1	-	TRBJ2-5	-	TGCAGTGCTATGCCGGGCCTCGGGCAAGATACCCAGTACTTC	CSAMPGLGQDTQYF
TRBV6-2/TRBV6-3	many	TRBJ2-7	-	TGTGCCAGCAGCCCCACGAGGGCAGGGGTGGGCGAGCAGTACTTC	CASSPTRAGVGEQYF
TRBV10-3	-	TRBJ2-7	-	TGTGCCATCAGTGGAACGGGCTTAGCCCACGAGCAGTACTTC	CAISGTGLAHEQYF
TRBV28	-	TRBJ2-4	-	TGTGCCGGCACGAACTTAATAGCCAAAAACATTCAGTACTTC	CAGTNLIAKNIQYF
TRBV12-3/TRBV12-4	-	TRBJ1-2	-	TGTGCCAGCAGTAACGGGATTAACTATGGCTACACCTTC	CASSNGINYGYTF
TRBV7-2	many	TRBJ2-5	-	TGTGCCAGCAGCTACCTGGCCAGGTACCAAGAGACCCAGTACTTC	CASSYLARYQETQYF
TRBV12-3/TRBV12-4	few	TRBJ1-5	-	TGTGCCAGCAGTCTCAGCGGGGGGCCAAATCAGCCCCAGCATTTT	CASSLSGGPNQPQHF
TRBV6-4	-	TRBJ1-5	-	TGTGCCAGCAGGTTAGGGCAGGGAGGTTCTCAGCCCCAGCATTTT	CASRLGQGGSQPQHF
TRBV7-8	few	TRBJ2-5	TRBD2	TGTGCCAGCAGCTCCGGACTAGCCCACCAAGAGACCCAGTACTTC	CASSSGLAHQETQYF
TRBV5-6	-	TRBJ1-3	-	TGTGCCAGCAGCTTGGACCTGACAGCCTCTGGAAACACCATATATTTT	CASSLDLTASGNTIYF
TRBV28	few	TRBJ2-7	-	TGTGCCAGCAGTTTAGAATCGGGACGCCACTCCTACGAGCAGTACTTC	CASSLESGRHSYEQYF
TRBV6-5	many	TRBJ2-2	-	TGTGCCGTCCGGGTCACCGGGGAGCTGTTTTTT	CAVRVTGELFF
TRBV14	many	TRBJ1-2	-	TGTGCCAGCAGTCGGACGGTTGCGGGTGGCTACACCTTC	CASSRTVAGGYTF
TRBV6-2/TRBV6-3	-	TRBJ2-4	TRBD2	TGTGCCAGCAGTAACCGAATACTGACCGGGACTAGCGCTCCCAAAAACATTCAGTACTTC	CASSNRILTGTSAPKNIQYF
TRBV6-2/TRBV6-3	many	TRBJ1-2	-	TGTGCCAGCAGCCCGGCAGGGCCTAACTATGGCTACACCTTC	CASSPAGPNYGYTF
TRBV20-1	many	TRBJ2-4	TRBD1	TGCAGTGCTAGAGCCTACAGGGGTGACATTCAGTACTTC	CSARAYRGDIQYF
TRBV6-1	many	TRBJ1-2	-	TGTGCCAGCAGTGACAACAGGGCCAATGGCTACACCTTC	CASSDNRANGYTF
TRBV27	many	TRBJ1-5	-	TGTGCCAGCAGTTTTGGACTGGGCAATCAGCCCCAGCATTTT	CASSFGLGNQPQHF
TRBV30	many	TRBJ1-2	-	TGTGCCCAAGGGGCCGCTAACTATGGCTACACCTTC	CAQGAANYGYTF
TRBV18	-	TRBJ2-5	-	TGTGCCAGCTCACCATTCGACAGGTCGCAAGAGACCCAGTACTTC	CASSPFDRSQETQYF
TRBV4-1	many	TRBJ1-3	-	TGCGCCAGCAGCCGTGACAGAATTGGAAACACCATATATTTT	CASSRDRIGNTIYF
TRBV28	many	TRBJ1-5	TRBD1	TGTGCCAGCAGGACTCTGACAGGGTTCAATCAGCCCCAGCATTTT	CASRTLTGFNQPQHF
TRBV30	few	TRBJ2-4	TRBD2	TGTGCCTGGACCGCTAGCGGGAACATTCAGTACTTC	CAWTASGNIQYF
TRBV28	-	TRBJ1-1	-	TGTGCCAGCAGTTTTTTAGTTTGGGGGGTGGACACTGAAGCTTTCTTT	CASSFLVWGVDTEAFF